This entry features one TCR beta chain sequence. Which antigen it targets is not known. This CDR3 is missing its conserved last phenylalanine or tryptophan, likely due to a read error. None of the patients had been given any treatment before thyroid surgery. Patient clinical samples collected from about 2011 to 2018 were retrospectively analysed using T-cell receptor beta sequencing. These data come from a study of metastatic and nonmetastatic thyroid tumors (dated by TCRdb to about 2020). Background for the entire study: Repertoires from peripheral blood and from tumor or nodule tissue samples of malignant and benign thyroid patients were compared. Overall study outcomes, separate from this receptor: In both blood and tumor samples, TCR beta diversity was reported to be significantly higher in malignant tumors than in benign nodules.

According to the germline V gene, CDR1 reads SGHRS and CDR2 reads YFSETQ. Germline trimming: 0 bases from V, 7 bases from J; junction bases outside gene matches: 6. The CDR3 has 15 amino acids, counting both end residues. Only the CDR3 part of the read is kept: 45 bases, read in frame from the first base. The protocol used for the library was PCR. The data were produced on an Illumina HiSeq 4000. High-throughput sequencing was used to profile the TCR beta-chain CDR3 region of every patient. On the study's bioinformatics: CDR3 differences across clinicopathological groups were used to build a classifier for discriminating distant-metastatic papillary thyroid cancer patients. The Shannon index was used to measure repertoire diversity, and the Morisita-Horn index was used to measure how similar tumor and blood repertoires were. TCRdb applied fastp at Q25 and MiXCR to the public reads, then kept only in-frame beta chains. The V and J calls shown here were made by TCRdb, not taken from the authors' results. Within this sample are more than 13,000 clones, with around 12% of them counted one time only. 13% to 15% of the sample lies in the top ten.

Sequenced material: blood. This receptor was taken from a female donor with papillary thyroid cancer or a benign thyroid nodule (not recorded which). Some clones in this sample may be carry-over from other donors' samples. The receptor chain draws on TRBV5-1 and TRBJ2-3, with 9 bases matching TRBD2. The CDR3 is CASSLEASGVYTQYL. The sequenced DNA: TGCGCCAGCAGCTTGGAGGCTAGCGGGGTGTATACGCAGTATCTT.